These T cell receptor beta chains were read from a single sample in a study of blood T cell repertoires in COVID-19. Profiled with immunoSEQ multiplex PCR; TCRdb holds only in-frame clones, not every one. The table has 200,000 to 300,000 clones, about nine tenths seen once. Sequences were obtained from PBMCs or T cells enriched from blood (not recorded which). The receptors come from a woman in her thirties or forties with acute COVID-19. CDR3s include the opening cysteine and the closing phenylalanine or tryptophan. A D gene is named only where the DNA matches it firmly. Rows may omit the clone size; those that give it use once, few, many or a size class.

size	J	V	D	CDR3	DNA
NA	TRBJ2-1	TRBV11-2	NA	CASSSVGSSSYNEQFF	TGTGCCAGCAGCTCTGTCGGGTCCTCCTCCTACAATGAGCAGTTCTTC
NA	TRBJ2-7	TRBV5-1	TRBD2	CASSEILAGGSEQYF	TGCGCCAGCAGCGAGATCCTAGCGGGAGGTTCCGAGCAGTACTTC
NA	TRBJ2-1	TRBV10-3	TRBD2	CAISLPTSGSIIPQFF	TGTGCCATCAGCCTCCCAACTAGCGGGAGCATTATCCCACAGTTCTTC
NA	TRBJ1-6	TRBV12-3/TRBV12-4	NA	CASSPRDTTPLHF	TGTGCCAGCAGCCCCCGGGACACGACACCCCTCCACTTT
NA	TRBJ1-5	TRBV11-2	TRBD1	CASSTGQGSPSPQHF	TGTGCCAGCAGCACCGGACAGGGGAGTCCCAGCCCCCAGCATTTT
NA	TRBJ1-2	TRBV7-9	NA	CASSLARRGAFFGYTF	TGTGCCAGCAGCTTAGCGCGGAGGGGCGCTTTCTTTGGCTACACCTTC
once	TRBJ2-1	TRBV20-1	TRBD2	CSASIPGLAGGVEQFF	TGCAGTGCTAGTATACCGGGACTAGCGGGAGGTGTTGAGCAGTTCTTC
NA	TRBJ1-2	TRBV30	TRBD1	CAWRTGGQGGYTF	TGTGCCTGGCGGACAGGAGGCCAAGGGGGCTACACCTTC
NA	TRBJ1-1	TRBV28	NA	CASSVGNTEAFF	TGTGCCAGCAGTGTCGGGAACACTGAAGCTTTCTTT
once	TRBJ1-1	TRBV9	NA	CASSPQQGEAFF	TGTGCCAGCAGCCCGCAACAGGGTGAAGCTTTCTTT
NA	TRBJ2-7	TRBV5-1	NA	CASSPPEQYEQYF	TGCGCCAGCAGCCCGCCTGAACAGTACGAGCAGTACTTC
NA	TRBJ2-3	TRBV30	TRBD2	CAWSAGLAGGRTDTQYF	TGTGCCTGGAGTGCTGGACTAGCGGGAGGGCGGACAGATACGCAGTATTTT
NA	TRBJ2-1	TRBV7-9	NA	CASSLVRGGRTTYNEQFF	TGTGCCAGCAGCTTAGTAAGGGGTGGGAGGACGACCTACAATGAGCAGTTCTTC
NA	TRBJ1-5	TRBV5-8	TRBD1	CASSLETGSNQPQHF	TGTGCCAGCAGCTTAGAGACAGGGAGCAATCAGCCCCAGCATTTT
NA	TRBJ2-5	TRBV19	NA	CASSIHNRGETQYF	TGTGCCAGTAGTATCCACAACAGAGGGGAGACCCAGTACTTC
NA	TRBJ2-7	TRBV28	TRBD1	CASGEQGVDEQYF	TGTGCCAGCGGGGAACAGGGGGTAGACGAGCAGTACTTC
few	TRBJ2-4	TRBV28	TRBD2	CASSLPTSGRAASIQYF	TGTGCCAGCAGTTTACCAACTAGCGGGAGGGCCGCAAGCATTCAGTACTTC
NA	TRBJ1-2	TRBV19	TRBD1	CASSKQTGDGYTF	TGTGCCAGTAGTAAACAGACAGGGGATGGCTACACCTTC
NA	TRBJ1-5	TRBV27	TRBD1	CASSLGQGSNQPQHF	TGTGCCAGCAGTCTAGGACAGGGTAGCAATCAGCCCCAGCATTTT
NA	TRBJ1-1	TRBV19	TRBD1	CASITTGTGANTEAFF	TGTGCCAGTATCACAACCGGGACAGGGGCAAACACTGAAGCTTTCTTT
once	TRBJ2-7	TRBV10-3	TRBD1	CAISDTQGGEQYF	TGTGCCATCAGTGATACACAGGGGGGCGAGCAGTACTTC
NA	TRBJ1-4	TRBV10-3	TRBD1	CAISRGQVPTNEKLFF	TGTGCCATCTCCCGAGGACAGGTCCCAACTAATGAAAAACTGTTTTTT
NA	TRBJ2-4	TRBV28	NA	CASRDQGIAKNIQYF	TGTGCCAGCAGAGATCAGGGGATAGCCAAAAACATTCAGTACTTC
NA	TRBJ1-2	TRBV7-9	NA	CASSWSQGNYGYTF	TGTGCCAGCAGCTGGAGTCAGGGGAACTATGGCTACACCTTC
once	TRBJ1-3	TRBV24-1	TRBD1	CATSEAGTGGLGNTIYF	TGTGCCACCAGTGAAGCCGGGACAGGAGGCCTTGGAAACACCATATATTTT
NA	TRBJ1-3	TRBV19	NA	CASSRGSSGNTIYF	TGTGCCAGTAGTCGGGGGAGCTCTGGAAACACCATATATTTT
NA	TRBJ2-3	TRBV5-4	TRBD2	CASSFGGRAPDTQYF	TGTGCCAGCAGCTTTGGCGGGAGGGCCCCAGATACGCAGTATTTT
NA	TRBJ2-7	TRBV5-1	TRBD2	CASSPGLATSYEQYF	TGCGCCAGCAGCCCGGGACTAGCGACTTCCTACGAGCAGTACTTC
NA	TRBJ1-2	TRBV4-2	TRBD1	CASSSGQETYGYTF	TGTGCCAGCAGCTCCGGACAGGAGACTTATGGCTACACCTTC
NA	TRBJ1-1	TRBV19	NA	CASRARQKTNTEAFF	TGTGCCAGTAGGGCTCGACAGAAAACGAACACTGAAGCTTTCTTT
once	TRBJ2-1	TRBV4-1	TRBD1	CASSHPTDRAFWNEQFF	TGCGCCAGCAGCCATCCTACCGACAGGGCGTTTTGGAATGAGCAGTTCTTC
NA	TRBJ2-1	TRBV6-5	TRBD1	CASRPGTGDFNEQFF	TGTGCCAGCAGACCCGGGACAGGGGATTTCAATGAGCAGTTCTTC
NA	TRBJ2-7	TRBV2	TRBD1	CASNRDRAYEQYF	TGTGCCAGCAACAGGGACAGGGCCTACGAGCAGTACTTC
NA	TRBJ2-7	TRBV5-1	TRBD2	CASSSTSGRASTGEQYF	TGCGCCAGCAGCTCGACTAGCGGGAGGGCCTCAACGGGCGAGCAGTACTTC
NA	TRBJ1-5	TRBV7-8	TRBD1	CASSLEVRDRDNQPQHF	TGTGCCAGCAGCTTGGAGGTTCGGGACAGAGACAATCAGCCCCAGCATTTT
NA	TRBJ1-3	TRBV9	NA	CASSVVSSGNTIYF	TGTGCCAGCAGCGTAGTCTCCTCTGGAAACACCATATATTTT
NA	TRBJ1-2	TRBV6-2/TRBV6-3	NA	CASSYTGQYGYTF	TGTGCCAGCAGTTACACAGGACAGTATGGCTACACCTTC
NA	TRBJ2-5	TRBV5-4	NA	CASSLDFSGKETQYF	TGTGCCAGCAGCTTGGACTTCTCCGGGAAAGAGACCCAGTACTTC
NA	TRBJ1-5	TRBV18	NA	CASSPERENQPQHF	TGTGCCAGCTCACCAGAACGGGAAAATCAGCCCCAGCATTTT
NA	TRBJ1-3	TRBV18	TRBD1	CASSQGQGAAGNTIYF	TGTGCCAGCTCCCAAGGACAGGGGGCAGCTGGAAACACCATATATTTT
NA	TRBJ1-2	TRBV7-9	NA	CAIEIGASSNYGYTF	TGTGCCATCGAGATTGGGGCCTCGTCTAACTATGGCTACACCTTC
NA	TRBJ2-1	TRBV5-1	NA	CASSSGLYNEQFF	TGCGCCAGCAGCTCCGGACTCTACAATGAGCAGTTCTTC
NA	TRBJ2-5	TRBV2	TRBD1	CASSGQGLETQYF	TGTGCCAGCAGTGGACAGGGGTTAGAGACCCAGTACTTC
NA	TRBJ1-4	TRBV5-1	NA	CASSLTATNEKLFF	TGCGCCAGCAGCTTGACTGCAACTAATGAAAAACTGTTTTTT
few	TRBJ1-3	TRBV9	NA	CASSAAPWVGAGNTIYF	TGTGCCAGCAGCGCAGCCCCATGGGTAGGGGCTGGAAACACCATATATTTT
NA	TRBJ1-6	TRBV7-9	NA	CASSFSGRDSPLHF	TGTGCCAGCAGCTTCTCAGGGAGGGATTCACCCCTCCACTTT
NA	TRBJ1-2	TRBV28	NA	CASSLRSGQIYGYTF	TGTGCCAGCAGTTTACGGTCTGGGCAGATCTATGGCTACACCTTC
NA	TRBJ1-1	TRBV5-8	NA	CASSQTGNTEAFF	TGTGCCAGCAGCCAGACAGGGAACACTGAAGCTTTCTTT
NA	TRBJ2-3	TRBV9	NA	CASSDRGDGTDTQYF	TGTGCCAGCAGCGACCGGGGAGATGGAACAGATACGCAGTATTTT
NA	TRBJ2-3	TRBV28	TRBD1	CASRGQGTDTQYF	TGTGCCAGCAGGGGACAGGGAACAGATACGCAGTATTTT
NA	TRBJ2-1	TRBV30	TRBD2	CAWKSAGGNNEQFF	TGTGCCTGGAAAAGCGCGGGGGGTAACAATGAGCAGTTCTTC
once	TRBJ1-5	TRBV3-1/TRBV3-2	TRBD1	CASSLGTVNSNQPQHF	TGTGCCAGCAGCCTTGGGACAGTAAATAGCAATCAGCCCCAGCATTTT
NA	TRBJ2-1	TRBV11-2	NA	CASSPWGVSYNEQFF	TGTGCCAGCAGCCCATGGGGGGTCTCCTACAATGAGCAGTTCTTC
NA	TRBJ2-2	TRBV9	TRBD2	CASSPISGSITGELFF	TGTGCCAGCAGCCCGATTAGCGGGAGTATAACCGGGGAGCTGTTTTTT
NA	TRBJ2-5	TRBV6-5	TRBD2	CASSYSTSVQETQYF	TGTGCCAGCAGTTACTCTACTAGCGTCCAAGAGACCCAGTACTTC